This TCR beta chain appears in the sequencing data of a study of blood T cells in healthy people across ages. For the second PCR, which ran for about 6 to 11 cycles, a sample-barcoded 5' primer and a J-beta primer mix were used. One entry per CDR3 protein, called by TCRdb with MiXCR from the 5' RACE reads. The repertoire holds about 830,000 distinct CDR3 sequences, with 58% as singletons. The CDR3 runs to 15 residues. Trimming took 1 base from V and 7 from J, leaving 14 bases between them. The germline V gene has CDR1 SGHTA and CDR2 FQGNSA. The specimen was blood. This sequence originates from a man between 25 and 39 years old in good health. The rearrangement links TRBV7-2 to TRBJ2-4, with D hard to call. The CDR3 spells CASSLGGIMGNIQYF. DNA for the CDR3: TGTGCCAGCAGCTTAGGAGGAATTATGGGGAACATTCAGTACTTC.